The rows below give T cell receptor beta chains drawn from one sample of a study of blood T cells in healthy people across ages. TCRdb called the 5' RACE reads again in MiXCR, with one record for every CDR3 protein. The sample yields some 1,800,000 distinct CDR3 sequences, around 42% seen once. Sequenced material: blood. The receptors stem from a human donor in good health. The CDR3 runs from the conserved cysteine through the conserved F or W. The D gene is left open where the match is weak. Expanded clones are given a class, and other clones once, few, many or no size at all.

cdr3_aa: CASSKRQGQGDEQYF
cdr3_nt: TGCGCCAGTTCGAAGAGACAGGGTCAAGGGGACGAGCAGTACTTC
clone_size: few
v_call: TRBV5-1
j_call: TRBJ2-7
d_call: TRBD1

cdr3_aa: CATSQSWTRGNYGYTF
cdr3_nt: TGTGCCACCAGCCAGAGCTGGACCCGGGGGAACTATGGCTACACCTTC
clone_size: .
v_call: TRBV15
j_call: TRBJ1-2
d_call: .

cdr3_aa: CASSERGLPKNIQYF
cdr3_nt: TGTGCCAGCAGCGAAAGAGGACTGCCCAAAAACATTCAGTACTTC
clone_size: .
v_call: TRBV12-3/TRBV12-4
j_call: TRBJ2-4
d_call: .

cdr3_aa: CASAWDPLVNEQYF
cdr3_nt: TGTGCCAGCGCCTGGGATCCTCTTGTCAATGAGCAGTACTTC
clone_size: .
v_call: TRBV9
j_call: TRBJ2-7
d_call: .

cdr3_aa: CSVLESATNEKLFF
cdr3_nt: TGCAGCGTTCTTGAGAGTGCAACTAATGAAAAACTGTTTTTT
clone_size: few
v_call: TRBV29-1
j_call: TRBJ1-4
d_call: .

cdr3_aa: CASSWRGAGEQYF
cdr3_nt: TGCGCCAGCAGCTGGAGGGGCGCAGGAGAGCAGTACTTC
clone_size: few
v_call: TRBV5-1
j_call: TRBJ2-7
d_call: .

cdr3_aa: CASSAWDRERGTEAFF
cdr3_nt: TGTGCCAGCAGCGCCTGGGACAGGGAAAGGGGGACTGAAGCTTTCTTT
clone_size: .
v_call: TRBV11-2
j_call: TRBJ1-1
d_call: TRBD1

cdr3_aa: CASSKRQGSYNEQFF
cdr3_nt: TGCGCCAGCAGCAAGAGACAGGGTTCCTACAATGAGCAGTTCTTC
clone_size: .
v_call: TRBV5-1
j_call: TRBJ2-1
d_call: TRBD1

cdr3_aa: CASSLTGDFNQPQHF
cdr3_nt: TGTGCCAGCAGCTTGACAGGGGATTTCAATCAGCCCCAGCATTTT
clone_size: .
v_call: TRBV7-2
j_call: TRBJ1-5
d_call: TRBD1

cdr3_aa: CASSLVGDATNEKLFF
cdr3_nt: TGCGCCAGCAGCTTGGTAGGCGATGCAACTAATGAAAAACTGTTTTTT
clone_size: .
v_call: TRBV5-1
j_call: TRBJ1-4
d_call: .

cdr3_aa: CASSLPDLGTEAFF
cdr3_nt: TGCGCCAGCAGTCTCCCTGACTTGGGCACTGAAGCTTTCTTT
clone_size: .
v_call: TRBV5-1
j_call: TRBJ1-1
d_call: .

cdr3_aa: CATSRVVAGVPYEQYF
cdr3_nt: TGTGCCACCAGCAGAGTGGTCGCAGGGGTTCCCTACGAGCAGTACTTC
clone_size: .
v_call: TRBV15
j_call: TRBJ2-7
d_call: .

cdr3_aa: CSVEDRGPGQPQHF
cdr3_nt: TGCAGCGTTGAGGACAGGGGGCCTGGTCAGCCCCAGCATTTT
clone_size: .
v_call: TRBV29-1
j_call: TRBJ1-5
d_call: TRBD1

cdr3_aa: CASGFQTGARLATNEKLFF
cdr3_nt: TGTGCTAGTGGTTTTCAGACAGGGGCTCGTTTGGCAACTAATGAAAAACTGTTTTTT
clone_size: few
v_call: TRBV12-5
j_call: TRBJ1-4
d_call: TRBD1

cdr3_aa: CASSLAILGNQPQHF
cdr3_nt: TGTGCCAGCAGCTTGGCGATTCTAGGCAATCAGCCCCAGCATTTT
clone_size: .
v_call: TRBV5-8
j_call: TRBJ1-5
d_call: .

cdr3_aa: CASSLLLAGAPRETQYF
cdr3_nt: TGTGCCAGCAGCTTGTTACTAGCGGGGGCCCCCCGGGAGACCCAGTACTTC
clone_size: .
v_call: TRBV5-6
j_call: TRBJ2-5
d_call: TRBD2

cdr3_aa: CASSSRTSGVYPDTQYF
cdr3_nt: TGTGCCAGCAGTTCTCGGACTAGCGGGGTGTATCCAGATACGCAGTATTTT
clone_size: .
v_call: TRBV6-2/TRBV6-3
j_call: TRBJ2-3
d_call: TRBD2

cdr3_aa: CSARAQGIGDRYGYTF
cdr3_nt: TGCAGTGCTAGAGCGCAGGGAATAGGTGATAGATATGGCTACACCTTC
clone_size: few
v_call: TRBV20-1
j_call: TRBJ1-2
d_call: .

cdr3_aa: CSVEDKGGSPYGYTF
cdr3_nt: TGCAGCGTTGAAGATAAGGGGGGCTCCCCCTATGGCTACACCTTC
clone_size: few
v_call: TRBV29-1
j_call: TRBJ1-2
d_call: .

cdr3_aa: CASSPFLGNYGYTF
cdr3_nt: TGCGCCAGCAGCCCGTTCCTTGGGAACTATGGCTACACCTTC
clone_size: .
v_call: TRBV12-3/TRBV12-4
j_call: TRBJ1-2
d_call: .

cdr3_aa: CASSDLSVGDGYGYTF
cdr3_nt: TGTGCCAGCAGTGATTTGTCCGTGGGGGACGGGTATGGCTACACCTTC
clone_size: .
v_call: TRBV25-1
j_call: TRBJ1-2
d_call: .

cdr3_aa: CAIGGSGGQQPQHF
cdr3_nt: TGTGCCATCGGGGGAAGTGGGGGTCAACAGCCCCAGCATTTT
clone_size: .
v_call: TRBV10-3
j_call: TRBJ1-5
d_call: .

cdr3_aa: CASSLAASTNEKLFF
cdr3_nt: TGTGCCAGCAGCTTAGCGGCGTCAACTAATGAAAAACTGTTTTTT
clone_size: few
v_call: TRBV7-8
j_call: TRBJ1-4
d_call: .

cdr3_aa: CASSFSPARAYSYEQYF
cdr3_nt: TGTGCCAGCAGTTTCTCCCCGGCCAGGGCGTACTCCTACGAGCAGTACTTC
clone_size: .
v_call: TRBV12-3/TRBV12-4
j_call: TRBJ2-7
d_call: .

cdr3_aa: CASSILGTPAPDGYTF
cdr3_nt: .
clone_size: .
v_call: TRBV5-1
j_call: TRBJ1-2
d_call: .

cdr3_aa: CASSSALTARTEQYGYTF
cdr3_nt: TGTGCCAGCAGTTCCGCACTCACCGCCCGGACAGAACAATATGGCTACACCTTC
clone_size: .
v_call: TRBV6-5
j_call: TRBJ1-2
d_call: .

cdr3_aa: CASSLDSGGAREQYF
cdr3_nt: TGTGCCAGCAGCTTAGATAGCGGGGGGGCTCGCGAGCAGTACTTC
clone_size: .
v_call: TRBV7-2
j_call: TRBJ2-7
d_call: TRBD2

cdr3_aa: CASRLPGQGVSGANVLTF
cdr3_nt: TGTGCCAGCAGACTACCGGGACAGGGTGTCTCTGGGGCCAACGTCCTGACTTTC
clone_size: few
v_call: TRBV28
j_call: TRBJ2-6
d_call: TRBD1

cdr3_aa: CASSLGWDKIYGYTF
cdr3_nt: TGTGCCAGCAGCTTAGGGTGGGACAAGATCTATGGCTACACCTTC
clone_size: .
v_call: TRBV7-9
j_call: TRBJ1-2
d_call: .